The next 5 T cell receptor beta chains were all read from a single sample in a study of tumor-infiltrating lymphocytes in primary liver carcinoma. Co-extracting RNA and DNA was done with roughly 17-33 mg of unsorted bulk tissue as input. From approximately 500 ng total RNA, TCR beta cDNA was generated with a primer in the constant region. Three nested multiplex PCR rounds of slightly modified ARM-PCR generated TCR beta libraries. Researchers ran the first two PCR rounds for approximately 10 cycles each with TRBV1-TRBV30 forward primers and a C-beta reverse primer. TCRdb called the multiplex PCR reads again in MiXCR, with one record for every CDR3 protein. In the table there are about 84,000 distinct CDR3 sequences, 60% to 75% of which are singletons. Material for sequencing was liver tumor tissue from sampling region 1. Subset denoted: tumor region T1, superior pole. These receptor sequences come from a man aged 35 to 55 with primary liver carcinoma and hepatitis B virus infection.

This chain uses TRBV4-1 with TRBJ2-1, with D unclear. CDR1 is MGHRA and CDR2 is YSYEKL in the germline V gene. The CDR3 runs 12 residues. The DNA for the CDR3 is TGCGACAGTAGCCAAGCAGGAACCGAGCAGTTCTTC. Encoded protein: CDSSQAGTEQFF.

On this clonotype: No conserved phenylalanine or tryptophan ends this CDR3, so it is likely a read error. The chain joins TRBV11-2 to TRBJ2-1; 7 nucleotides agree with TRBD2. CDR3 length: 17 amino acids. The germline CDR1 and CDR2 sequences are SGHAT and FQNNGV. In DNA form, the CDR3 reads TGTGCCAGCAGCCCCCCCGCGGGAGCAGGCTCCTACAATAAGCAGTTCTTA. This gives the protein CASSPPAGAGSYNKQFL.

This chain uses TRBV19 with TRBJ2-2, with D possibly TRBD1 on 6 matching bases. This CDR3 spans 17 amino acids. CDR1 and CDR2 from the germline V gene are LNHDA and SQIVND (reference sequence). The V end was cut by 5 bases, the J end by 0 bases, with 16 bases between. The CDR3 DNA sequence: TGTGCCAGTAGTCCTCGACAGGCAGGAGCGAACACCGGGGAGCTGTTTTTT. Its protein product is CASSPRQAGANTGELFF.

V usage is TRBV11-2 and J usage is TRBJ2-2, with D uncertain. Germline lookup yields CDR1 SGHAT and CDR2 FQNNGV. The CDR3 runs to 17 residues. V dropped 1 base and J dropped 5 bases, with 17 bases sitting between them. CDR3 residues: CASSLVLTYLGTGELFF. The CDR3 nucleotides are TGTGCCAGCAGCTTAGTTCTGACGTACCTAGGGACCGGGGAGCTGTTTTTT.

In regard to this clonotype: Given the absence of the conserved phenylalanine or tryptophan at the CDR3 end, a read error is likely. This CDR3 reads CASSYSGQESYEQYS. CDR3 DNA sequence: TGTGCCAGCAGTTACTCTGGACAGGAATCCTACGAACAGTACTCC. The V and J genes are TRBV6-5 and TRBJ2-7; 7 positions agree with TRBD1. This CDR3 is built from 15 residues. Germline V gives CDR1 MNHEY, CDR2 SVGAGI.